These 12 T cell receptor beta chains came from one sample sequenced in a study of blood T cells in healthy people across ages. For the second PCR, which ran for about 7 to 11 cycles, a sample-barcoded 5' primer and a J-beta primer mix were used. Each CDR3 protein is one row after TCRdb ran MiXCR on the 5' RACE reads. The sample holds more than 800,000 distinct CDR3 sequences; 35% to 50% are singletons and the top ten take approximately 20%. What was sequenced was blood. Receptor source: a woman aged 55-70 years in good health.

In the case of this clonotype: A much larger clone sits a single nucleotide away, making a read error possible. CDR3 DNA: TGTGCCATCAGTGCCCCTCTAGGGACTAGCGGGATGGAAGAGGCCCAGTACTTC. Translation gives CAISAPLGTSGMEEAQYF. The chain recombines TRBV10-3 with TRBJ2-7; 13 bases map to TRBD2. This CDR3 has 18 amino acids. CDR1 and CDR2 (germline): ENHRY, SYGVKD. V lost 4 bases to trimming and J lost 10 bases; unmatched junction nucleotides: 19.

Points on this clonotype: At one of its ends the junction is not consistent with the germline gene, which may arise from a read error. The chain combines TRBV6-5 with TRBJ2-1; 10 nucleotides align to TRBD2. CDR1 is MNHEY and CDR2 is SVGAGI in the germline V gene. This CDR3 has 13 residues. As DNA, the CDR3 is TGTGCCAGCAGTGACTCGAAAGGGACTAGCGAGTTCTTC. Translated: CASSDSKGTSEFF.

The chain links TRBV7-3 to TRBJ2-5; D tentatively fits TRBD1 or TRBD2 (7 bases each). Per germline, CDR1 SGHTA and CDR2 FQGTGA. V was cut by 3 bases and J by 2 bases, with 10 bases left in between. The CDR3 has 14 residues. The CDR3 reads CASSFQGGQETQYF. As DNA, the CDR3 is TGTGCCAGCAGCTTCCAGGGGGGGCAAGAGACCCAGTACTTC.

The rearrangement links TRBV28 to TRBJ1-2; no definite D call. Germline assignment: CDR1 MDHEN and CDR2 SYDVKM. V lost 5 bases, J lost 0 bases, and 10 bases lay in between. This CDR3 spans 14 amino acids. The CDR3 sequence is CASSTGGANYGYTF. In DNA form, the CDR3 reads TGTGCCAGCAGTACCGGCGGCGCTAACTATGGCTACACCTTC.

The rearrangement uses TRBV7-7 and TRBJ1-1; no definite D call. Germline CDR1 reads SSHAT; CDR2 reads FNYEAQ (reference sequence). V was pared by 5 bases and J by 4 bases, with 11 bases between. This CDR3 has 13 residues. CDR3 loop: CASSPLGGTEAFF. CDR3 in DNA: TGTGCCAGCAGCCCCCTTGGCGGCACTGAAGCTTTCTTT.

This clonotype has a handful of counts. The chain links TRBV12-3 or TRBV12-4 to TRBJ1-2, with D possibly TRBD1 on 5 matching bases. The CDR3 sequence is 13 residues long. V gave up 8 bases and J gave up 4 bases, with 14 bases separating them. CDR3 sequence reads: CASGRAGGYGYTF. DNA for the CDR3: TGTGCCAGCGGACGGGCTGGGGGCTATGGCTACACCTTC.

The chain links TRBV20-1 to TRBJ2-5; D gene uncertain. The germline gives CDR1 DFQATT, CDR2 SNEGSKA (reference sequence). Trimming took off 0 bases at V and 10 bases at J, with 6 bases between the two ends. The CDR3 has 10 amino acids. The CDR3 DNA reads as TGCAGTGCTAGAGAGACTCGCCAGTACTTC. It specifies CSARETRQYF.

Only one count was recorded for this clonotype. At one boundary the junction diverges from the germline segment, which might be a read error. This chain joins TRBV9 and TRBJ2-3; possible D gene TRBD1, 5 bases. There are 14 residues in the CDR3. Germline V lookup: CDR1 SGDLS, CDR2 YYNGEE. In DNA, the CDR3 is TGTGCCAGCAGCGTAGACCCCACGACAGATACGCGGTATTTT. Its translation is CASSVDPTTDTRYF. Based on the CDR3 plus reference TRBV9 and TRBJ2-3, the full variable domain is DSGVTQTPKHLITATGQRVTLRCSPRSGDLSVYWYQQSLDQGLQFLIQYYNGEERAKGNILERFSAQQFPDLHSELNLSSLELGDSALYFCASSVDPTTDTRYFGPGTRLTVL.

This clonotype was observed a handful of times. This chain connects TRBV14 to TRBJ1-2; TRBD1 matches 7 bases. The germline CDR1 and CDR2 sequences are SGHDN and FVKESK. The CDR3 totals 15 residues. J was trimmed by 6 bases and V by 3 bases; bases with no gene match: 10. CDR3 nucleotide sequence: TGTGCCAGCAGCCACCGACAGGGCTCCAGGAATGGCTACACCTTC. It specifies CASSHRQGSRNGYTF.

This clonotype was counted a few times. This chain connects TRBV20-1 to TRBJ2-7; 9 nucleotides agree with TRBD2. V trimming: 6 bases; J trimming: 6 bases; junction bases outside the gene matches: 15. Germline CDR1 and CDR2: DFQATT and SNEGSKA (reference sequence). CDR3 length: 15 residues. The chain's CDR3 is CSARDIAGVLGEQYF. The DNA for the CDR3 is TGCAGTGCCAGGGATATAGCGGGAGTTTTAGGCGAGCAGTACTTC.

CDR3 nucleotides: TGTGCCAGCAGGCAACAAGACACTGAAGCTTTCTTT. Translation: CASRQQDTEAFF. V and J are TRBV7-2 and TRBJ1-1, with D uncertain. Germline V gives CDR1 SGHTA, CDR2 FQGNSA. The CDR3 covers 12 residues. V lost 6 bases, J lost 3 bases, and 8 bases lay in between.

This clonotype was detected a few times. The chain links TRBV12-3 or TRBV12-4 to TRBJ2-7, with 7 nucleotides matching TRBD2. The CDR3 runs 13 residues. J gave up 0 bases and V 8 bases, and 4 bases lay outside the gene matches. The chain's CDR3 is CASGGDYSYEQYF. CDR3 nucleotides: TGTGCCAGCGGGGGGGATTACTCCTACGAGCAGTACTTC.